This T cell receptor (beta chain) was captured by sequencing in a study of graft-versus-host responses after intestinal transplantation. The table came from immunoSEQ multiplex PCR; TCRdb's copy has only in-frame clones and leaves some out. This sample has 90,000 to 100,000 clones, with roughly 88% found just once. This sample comprised PBMCs, obtained 255 days after intestinal transplant. This TCR came from a human patient who received an intestinal transplant, so some T cells may come from the graft donor.

CDR3 amino acids: CASPGDLRYNEQFF. For the CDR3, the DNA is TGTGCCTCTCCGGGCGACCTTCGGTACAATGAGCAGTTCTTC. V gene TRBV2 combines with J gene TRBJ2-1, with D unclear. The CDR3 totals 14 residues. The V end was cut by 11 bases, the J end by 4 bases, with 18 bases between. Germline V gene sequence: CDR1 SNHLY, CDR2 FYNNEI.